The T cell receptor (beta chain) under discussion was sequenced for a study of OX40 agonist ivuxolimab in advanced cancers. Measured with immunoSEQ multiplex PCR; TCRdb has only the in-frame clones, and not every one. The sample lists approximately 82,000 clones, roughly 85% occurring once. This specimen consisted of CD4+ or CD8+ T cells sorted from blood, obtained in a trial of the OX40 agonist ivuxolimab. The TCR originated in an adult with an advanced solid tumor such as melanoma, head and neck, liver or kidney cancer.

The CDR3 DNA reads TGCGCCAGCAGCTTGGGTCAGGGGGCTGGGAAGACCCAGTACTTC. This sequence encodes CASSLGQGAGKTQYF. The chain links TRBV5-1 to TRBJ2-5; 8 bases fit TRBD1. The trim removed 0 bases at V and 6 bases at J, leaving 7 bases unmatched. Germline V gene sequence: CDR1 SGHRS, CDR2 YFSETQ. This CDR3 spans 15 amino acids.